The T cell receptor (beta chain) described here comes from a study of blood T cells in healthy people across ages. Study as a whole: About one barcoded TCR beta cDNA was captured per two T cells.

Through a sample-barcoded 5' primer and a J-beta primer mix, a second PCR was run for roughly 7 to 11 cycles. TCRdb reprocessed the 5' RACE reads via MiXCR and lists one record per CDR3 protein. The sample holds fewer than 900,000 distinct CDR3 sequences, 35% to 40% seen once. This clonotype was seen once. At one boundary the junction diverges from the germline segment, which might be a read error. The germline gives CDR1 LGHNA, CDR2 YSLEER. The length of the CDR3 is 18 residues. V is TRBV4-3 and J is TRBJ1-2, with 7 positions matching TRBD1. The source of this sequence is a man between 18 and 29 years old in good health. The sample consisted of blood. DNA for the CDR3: TGCGCCGGCAGCCAAGAGTTGGGAAGGACAGGTATACCCTATGGCTACACCTTC. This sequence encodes CAGSQELGRTGIPYGYTF.